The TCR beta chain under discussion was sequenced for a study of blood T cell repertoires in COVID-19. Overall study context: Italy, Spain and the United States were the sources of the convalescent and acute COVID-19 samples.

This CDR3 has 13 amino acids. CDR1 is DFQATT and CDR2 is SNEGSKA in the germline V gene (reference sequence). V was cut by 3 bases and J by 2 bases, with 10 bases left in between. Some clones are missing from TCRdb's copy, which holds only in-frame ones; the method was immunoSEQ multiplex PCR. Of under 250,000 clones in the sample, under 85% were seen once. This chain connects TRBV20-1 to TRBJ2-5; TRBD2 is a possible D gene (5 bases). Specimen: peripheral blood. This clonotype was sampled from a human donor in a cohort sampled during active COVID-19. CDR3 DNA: TGCAGTGCTAGTCATCGACTACAAGAGACCCAGTACTTC. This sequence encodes CSASHRLQETQYF.